These 28 T cell receptor beta chains were sequenced from one sample in a study of Graves' ophthalmopathy and Graves' hyperthyroidism. Amplification of TCR beta CDR3 regions used RNA transcripts. In the first round, RT-PCR was carried out with HTBI primers, and a multiplex PCR formed the second round. TCRdb analysed the multiplex PCR reads with MiXCR anew, one entry per CDR3 protein. The repertoire holds over 200,000 distinct CDR3 sequences, with roughly 29% as singletons. Sequenced sample: peripheral blood. The receptor source for this set is a middle-aged man with Graves' ophthalmopathy.

This clonotype has a count of ten or more. The chain couples TRBV12-3 or TRBV12-4 to TRBJ2-7, with D tentatively TRBD2 (5 bases). The CDR3 is made up of 16 amino acids. V was clipped by 5 bases and J by 0 bases, with 17 bases between them. The DNA of the CDR3 is TGTGCCAGCAGTCCCTCCCTAGGGCGGGCCTCCTACGAGCAGTACTTC. This sequence encodes CASSPSLGRASYEQYF.

The chain links TRBV12-5 to TRBJ1-1; no clear D gene. V dropped 5 bases and J dropped 10 bases, with 11 bases sitting between them. Germline CDR1 and CDR2: LGHNT and FRNRAP. This CDR3 is 11 amino acids long. The CDR3 DNA follows: TGTGCTAGTGGTAGGCTTGGGAGAGCTTTCTTT. Protein sequence: CASGRLGRAFF. The full variable domain, with the rest looked up from reference TRBV12-5 and TRBJ1-1, is DARVTQTPRHKVTEMGQEVTMRCQPILGHNTVFWYRQTMMQGLELLAYFRNRAPLDDSGMPKDRFSAEMPDATLATLKIQPSEPRDSAVYFCASGRLGRAFFGQGTRLTVV.

This clonotype was seen many times. J is TRBJ2-7 and V is TRBV30, with TRBD1 identical over 8 bases. The germline V gene has CDR1 GTSNPN and CDR2 SVGIG (reference sequence). This CDR3 comprises 12 residues. V shed 1 base, J shed 6 bases, and the junction held 2 bases outside the gene matches. The CDR3 coding sequence is TGTGCCTGGAGTGGACAGGGGACCGAGCAGTACTTC. Protein sequence: CAWSGQGTEQYF.

The rearrangement joins TRBV7-2 to TRBJ2-3; maybe TRBD1 (5 bases). V was clipped by 8 bases and J by 2 bases, with 14 bases between them. The CDR3 has 14 residues. The germline CDR1 and CDR2 sequences are SGHTA and FQGNSA. Written as DNA, the CDR3 is TGTGCCAGCCTCATTGGGGCCCTCACAGATACGCAGTATTTT. Translation gives CASLIGALTDTQYF.

Ten or more counts support this clonotype. This chain links TRBV6-2 or TRBV6-3 with TRBJ1-5, with D possibly matching TRBD1 (5 bases). The V gene's germline CDR1 is MNHEY and CDR2 SVGEGT. The V end lost 0 bases, the J end lost 7 bases, and 7 bases lay between the germline ends. The CDR3 spans 13 residues. CDR3 region: CASSYSRGQPQHF. CDR3 coding DNA: TGTGCCAGCAGTTACTCTAGGGGCCAGCCCCAGCATTTT.

The chain links TRBV15 to TRBJ2-7; D gene uncertain. Trimming cost V 4 bases and J 3 bases, with 10 bases left between them. CDR3 size: 13 residues. The germline gives CDR1 LNHNV, CDR2 YYDKDF (reference sequence). The CDR3 DNA is TGTGCCACCAGCAAGACAAAAAGCTACGAGCAGTACTTC. Residues: CATSKTKSYEQYF.

This clonotype was observed at least ten times. The chain joins TRBV7-2 to TRBJ1-5; D unclear. This CDR3 contains 13 residues. Trimming took off 4 bases at V and 4 bases at J, with 8 bases between the two ends. Germline CDR1 SGHTA, CDR2 FQGNSA. The CDR3 nucleotides read TGTGCCAGCAGCTCCGAACTGAATCAGCCCCAGCATTTT. Protein: CASSSELNQPQHF.

This clonotype has at least ten counts. This chain links TRBV7-8 with TRBJ2-7; D remains unclear. Trimming cost V 1 base and J 3 bases, with 13 bases left between them. The germline V gene has CDR1 SGHVS and CDR2 FQNEAQ. This CDR3 has 15 amino acids. DNA of the CDR3: TGTGCCAGCAGCTTAGGTAGTTCTTTCAACTACGAGCAGTACTTC. Protein sequence: CASSLGSSFNYEQYF.

This clonotype was counted many times. The chain carries TRBV19 and TRBJ1-5; D remains unclear. CDR3 length equals 14 residues. The germline V gene has CDR1 LNHDA and CDR2 SQIVND (reference sequence). The V end was cut by 1 base, the J end by 7 bases, with 11 bases between. The CDR3 loop is CASSIVPPSQPQHF. DNA of the CDR3: TGTGCCAGTAGTATAGTACCGCCCTCACAGCCCCAGCATTTT.

The gene calls are TRBV19 and TRBJ1-1; D remains ambiguous. CDR3 size: 15 residues. Germline assignment: CDR1 LNHDA and CDR2 SQIVND (reference sequence). V shed 1 base and J shed 5 bases, with 14 bases lying between them. The CDR3 bases are TGTGCCAGTAGTATAGGTGGGAACCTAAGGACTGAAGCTTTCTTT. Amino acid sequence: CASSIGGNLRTEAFF.

The chain recombines TRBV28 with TRBJ1-5, with unresolved D. Germline V gene data show CDR1 as MDHEN and CDR2 as SYDVKM. CDR3 length: 13 residues. The V end was cut by 7 bases, the J end by 1 base, with 8 bases between. The CDR3 coding sequence is TGTGCCAGCACTTGGAGGAGCAATCAGCCCCAGCATTTT. Protein: CASTWRSNQPQHF.

The chain couples TRBV2 to TRBJ1-2; the D is unclear. The germline V gene encodes CDR1 SNHLY and CDR2 FYNNEI. This CDR3 spans 12 amino acids. Trimming shortened V by 1 base and J by 10 bases, and 10 bases separated the two germline ends. CDR3 residues: CASSEDRADYTF. CDR3 DNA: TGTGCCAGCAGTGAAGATCGGGCTGACTACACCTTC.

The sample holds many counts of this clonotype. The chain carries TRBV11-2 and TRBJ1-2; the D gene is possibly TRBD1 (6 bases). The germline V and J ends were trimmed by 3 bases and 7 bases, with 18 bases remaining between them. The CDR3 loop spans 15 amino acids. CDR1 and CDR2 from the germline V gene are SGHAT and FQNNGV. CDR3 coding DNA: TGTGCCAGCAGCTTCCAGTGGGGGGGGGCAGCTGGCTACACCTTC. Protein sequence: CASSFQWGGAAGYTF.

This clonotype was recorded at least ten times. The gene calls are TRBV6-2 or TRBV6-3 and TRBJ2-7; D is perhaps TRBD2 (6 bases). Trimming pared 1 base from V and 3 bases from J, leaving 13 bases between. The germline V gene encodes CDR1 MNHEY and CDR2 SVGEGT. CDR3 size: 15 residues. CDR3 protein: CASSYFSGSGYEQYF. The CDR3 coding sequence is TGTGCCAGCAGTTACTTTTCCGGGAGCGGCTACGAGCAGTACTTC.

The chain links TRBV20-1 to TRBJ2-7; D is possibly TRBD2 (6 bases). The CDR3 is 12 amino acids. Germline V gene sequence: CDR1 DFQATT, CDR2 SNEGSKA (reference sequence). Trimming took 7 bases from V and 5 from J, leaving 15 bases between them. CDR3 sequence reads: CSGGREPHEQYF. The CDR3 region has the DNA TGCAGTGGGGGTCGGGAGCCCCACGAGCAGTACTTC.

This clonotype appeared many times. The chain combines TRBV5-8 with TRBJ2-7, with D perhaps matching TRBD1 or TRBD2 (5 bases each). The V and J ends lost 1 base and 3 bases respectively, with 11 bases between them. Germline V gene lookup returns CDR1 SGHTS and CDR2 YDEGEE. The CDR3 loop spans 14 amino acids. The CDR3 coding sequence is TGTGCCAGCAGCTTGTGGGGGAATAACTACGAGCAGTACTTC. This translates into CASSLWGNNYEQYF.

The table lists this clonotype with a few counts. The chain has TRBV12-3 or TRBV12-4 and TRBJ1-2, with a possible D match to TRBD1 (5 bases). V was cut by 3 bases and J by 1 base, with 9 bases left in between. The CDR3 has 14 residues. The CDR3, as DNA: TGTGCCAGCAGTTTCGCGGGGGATAACTATGGCTACACCTTC. Translating gives CASSFAGDNYGYTF.

This clonotype showed up many times. The chain carries TRBV24-1 and TRBJ1-5; 7 positions agree with TRBD1. Germline CDR1 is KGHDR and CDR2 is SFDVKD. The J segment lost 7 bases and the V segment lost 4 bases, leaving 3 bases of the junction unmatched. This CDR3 comprises 13 residues. The CDR3 sequence is CATSETGLQPQHF. CDR3 coding DNA: TGTGCCACCAGTGAGACAGGGTTACAGCCCCAGCATTTT.

This clonotype appeared many times. The chain has TRBV6-5 and TRBJ1-1, with a tentative D call TRBD1 (5 bases). The CDR3 contains 13 residues. The germline V and J ends were trimmed by 8 bases and 7 bases, with 17 bases remaining between them. Per germline, CDR1 MNHEY and CDR2 SVGAGI. The CDR3 nucleotides read TGTGCCAGCGCCTCCGGGACGGAAATTGAAGCTTTCTTT. Its protein is CASASGTEIEAFF.

This clonotype came up many times. V is TRBV6-2 or TRBV6-3 and J is TRBJ2-5; no firm D call. V shed 7 bases and J shed 4 bases, with 10 bases lying between them. The CDR3 is 12 residues long. Germline V gene data show CDR1 as MNHEY and CDR2 as SVGEGT. CDR3 sequence reads: CASKGPRETQYF. The CDR3 coding sequence is TGTGCCAGCAAGGGTCCCAGAGAGACCCAGTACTTC.

The chain carries TRBV20-1 and TRBJ2-7, with unresolved D. CDR3 length: 14 amino acids. V lost 3 bases and J 5 bases, leaving 17 bases between the germline ends. Germline-derived CDR1 and CDR2 are DFQATT and SNEGSKA (reference sequence). CDR3 DNA sequence: TGCAGTGCTAGCCCGTCAGCCCGGGCGGACGAGCAGTACTTC. Its translation is CSASPSARADEQYF.

This clonotype was picked up many times. The chain has TRBV28 and TRBJ2-5, with D perhaps TRBD1 (6 bases). CDR3 length equals 14 residues. The germline CDR1 and CDR2 sequences are MDHEN and SYDVKM. Trimming cost V 2 bases and J 4 bases, with 11 bases left between them. The CDR3 sequence is CASSLVQGRETQYF. In DNA, the CDR3 is TGTGCCAGCAGTTTAGTCCAGGGGAGAGAGACCCAGTACTTC.

The chain combines TRBV20-1 with TRBJ2-5; 8 nucleotides agree with TRBD2. This CDR3 comprises 15 residues. V was pared by 0 bases and J by 1 base, with 4 bases of the junction left unmatched. Germline-derived CDR1 and CDR2 are DFQATT and SNEGSKA (reference sequence). CDR3 bases: TGCAGTGCTAGAGATGGCGGGGGGAGCCAAGAGACCCAGTACTTC. It yields the protein CSARDGGGSQETQYF.

This clonotype was seen at least ten times. The J gene is TRBJ2-7, the V gene TRBV27; 8 bases are shared with TRBD1. The CDR3 is made up of 13 amino acids. Germline lookup yields CDR1 MNHEY and CDR2 SMNVEV (reference sequence). The junction had 6 bases not matched to a gene; V was cut back by 5 bases and J by 6 bases. The CDR3 nucleotides are TGTGCCAGCAGTGCCGGGACAGGTATCGAGCAGTACTTC. It encodes CASSAGTGIEQYF.

This clonotype was observed many times. The gene calls are TRBV7-6 and TRBJ2-7; D assignment may be TRBD1 or TRBD2 (5 bases each). This CDR3 has 14 amino acids. Germline values: CDR1 SGHVS, CDR2 FNYEAQ. Trimming took 1 base from V and 4 from J, leaving 11 bases between them. This CDR3 is CASSLGGKGYEQYF. CDR3 coding DNA: TGTGCCAGCAGCTTAGGGGGGAAAGGGTACGAGCAGTACTTC.

This clonotype was seen at least ten times. V and J are TRBV12-3 or TRBV12-4 and TRBJ1-5, with 9 bases lining up with TRBD1. V shed 6 bases, J shed 9 bases, and the junction held 9 bases outside the gene matches. This CDR3 region has 14 residues. The CDR3 region is CASSQTGGVVPQHF. Written as DNA, the CDR3 is TGTGCCAGCAGCCAGACAGGGGGGGTTGTGCCCCAGCATTTT.

This clonotype appeared once. CDR3 protein: CASSQGQGRPVYGYTF. The CDR3 nucleotides read TGTGCCAGCAGCCAAGGACAGGGCCGACCCGTCTATGGCTACACCTTC. The chain has TRBV14 and TRBJ1-2; 7 bases match TRBD1. J gave up 4 bases and V 1 base, and 9 bases lay outside the gene matches. The V gene's germline CDR1 is SGHDN and CDR2 FVKESK. The CDR3 sequence is 16 residues long.

This clonotype showed up many times. The rearrangement links TRBV10-1 to TRBJ2-7; 7 bases are a match to TRBD1. With V trimmed by 6 bases and J by 3 bases, 8 bases remained unmatched. Per the germline V gene, CDR1 is WNHNN and CDR2 is SYGVQD (reference sequence). This CDR3 is 14 amino acids long. The CDR3 here is CASSDRVMGYEQYF. For the CDR3, the DNA is TGCGCCAGCAGCGACAGGGTCATGGGCTACGAGCAGTACTTC.